One sample yielded the 32 T cell receptor beta chains listed below, sequenced in a study of shared clonotypes between healthy human individuals. Only in-frame clones appear in the TCRdb table, and some are missing; sequencing was by immunoSEQ multiplex PCR. The sample lists approximately 940,000 clones; 76% were seen once. Input material: memory CD4+ T cells sorted from blood. Subset defined: CD45RA-negative fraction. The receptors originated from a man between 18 and 35 years old in good health.

The rearrangement links TRBV14 to TRBJ2-2; either TRBD1 or TRBD2 may supply D (5 bases each). V dropped 4 bases and J dropped 0 bases, with 12 bases sitting between them. Germline CDR1 reads SGHDN; CDR2 reads FVKESK. This CDR3 has 16 residues. CDR3 residues: CASSRSGTPNTGELFF. CDR3 sequence (DNA): TGTGCCAGCAGCCGATCCGGGACGCCGAACACCGGGGAGCTGTTTTTT.

J is TRBJ2-3 and V is TRBV6-6; D gene unclear. The CDR3 is 15 residues long. The ends were cut back, 5 bases at V and 0 bases at J, with 12 bases in the middle. Germline V gene sequence: CDR1 MNHNY, CDR2 SVGAGI (reference sequence). In DNA form, the CDR3 reads TGTGCCAGCAGTGTGACTCCCACTAGCACAGATACGCAGTATTTT. This encodes CASSVTPTSTDTQYF.

The chain uses TRBV5-4 and TRBJ2-3; D is unclear. Trimming cost V 2 bases and J 0 bases, with 7 bases left between them. Per the germline V gene, CDR1 is SGHNT and CDR2 is YYREEE (reference sequence). This CDR3 spans 14 amino acids. This CDR3 is CASSFRESTDTQYF. In nucleotides, the CDR3 is TGTGCCAGCAGCTTTAGGGAAAGCACAGATACGCAGTATTTT.

This clone was observed a handful of times. The rearrangement links TRBV19 to TRBJ1-2; the match to TRBD1 covers 7 bases. The length of the CDR3 is 14 residues. With 7 bases clipped from V and 3 bases from J, the junction kept 8 bases outside the gene matches. The V gene's germline CDR1 is LNHDA and CDR2 SQIVND (reference sequence). CDR3 sequence: CASTRQGIDYGYTF. The CDR3 DNA is TGTGCCAGTACCCGACAGGGAATAGACTATGGCTACACCTTC.

The rearrangement links TRBV6-5 to TRBJ2-5; D is possibly TRBD2 (6 bases). The V end lost 2 bases, the J end lost 5 bases, and 12 bases lay between the germline ends. This CDR3 contains 14 residues. Germline loops: CDR1 MNHEY, CDR2 SVGAGI. CDR3 in amino acids: CASSYGGSRETQYF. For the CDR3, the DNA is TGTGCCAGCAGTTACGGAGGGTCCCGGGAGACCCAGTACTTC.

This rearrangement joins TRBV7-9 to TRBJ2-7; 7 nucleotides match TRBD1. From germline, CDR1 is SEHNR and CDR2 FQNEAQ (reference sequence). CDR3 size: 14 residues. V shed 5 bases, J shed 3 bases, and the junction held 7 bases outside the gene matches. The CDR3 nucleotides read TGTGCCAGCAGCACTATGACAGGGTTCTACGAGCAGTACTTC. This codes for CASSTMTGFYEQYF.

This chain uses TRBV7-2 with TRBJ2-7, with D unclear. The V and J ends lost 3 bases and 6 bases respectively, with 15 bases between them. Germline V gene data show CDR1 as SGHTA and CDR2 as FQGNSA. The CDR3 is made up of 14 amino acids. This chain's CDR3 is CASSFRGPTGEQYF. The CDR3 DNA sequence: TGTGCCAGCAGCTTTCGTGGGCCGACCGGCGAGCAGTACTTC.

As concerns this clone: The DNA is left out, because the CDR3 cannot be placed on it with certainty; the CDR3 is given as TCRdb lists it. The rearrangement uses TRBV10-3 and TRBJ2-7. CDR1 ENHRY and CDR2 SYGVKD come from the germline V gene. The CDR3 extends over 13 residues, inclusive of both ends. CDR3 loop: CASLSGPGNEQYF.

The V call is TRBV27, the J call TRBJ2-7; 14 nucleotides match TRBD2. Germline V gene lookup returns CDR1 MNHEY and CDR2 SMNVEV (reference sequence). The CDR3 covers 16 residues. The junction had 8 bases not matched to a gene; V was cut back by 6 bases and J by 4 bases. The CDR3 DNA is TGTGCCAGCAGCCCCGGGACTAGCGGGAGCATTTACGAGCAGTACTTC. Translating gives CASSPGTSGSIYEQYF.

For the CDR3, the DNA is TGTGCCAGCTCACCACCCGCAGGGGGTCGGACTGAAGCTTTCTTT. Its protein is CASSPPAGGRTEAFF. The V and J genes are TRBV18 and TRBJ1-1; 7 nucleotides line up with TRBD1. Germline CDR1 KGHSH, CDR2 LQKENI. V lost 0 bases to trimming and J lost 5 bases; unmatched junction nucleotides: 6. The CDR3 has 15 residues. The variable domain in full, completed from reference TRBV18 and TRBJ1-1, reads NAGVMQNPRHLVRRRGQEARLRCSPMKGHSHVYWYRQLPEEGLKFMVYLQKENIIDESGMPKERFSAEFPKEGPSILRIQQVVRGDSAAYFCASSPPAGGRTEAFFGQGTRLTVV.

The gene calls are TRBV14 and TRBJ2-7; D remains ambiguous. Trimming shortened V by 0 bases and J by 4 bases, and 13 bases separated the two germline ends. The germline gives CDR1 SGHDN, CDR2 FVKESK. This CDR3 spans 15 amino acids. For the CDR3, the DNA is TGTGCCAGCAGCCAAGAAAGGGCTAGAGGATACGAGCAGTACTTC. This encodes CASSQERARGYEQYF.

This clone was seen just once. The chain is built from TRBV5-1 and TRBJ2-7, with D perhaps matching TRBD1 (5 bases). CDR3 length: 15 amino acids. The V gene's germline CDR1 is SGHRS and CDR2 YFSETQ. Trimming took off 1 base at V and 0 bases at J, with 11 bases between the two ends. The CDR3 reads CASSLPGLSSYEQYF. Here the CDR3 DNA reads TGCGCCAGCAGCTTGCCAGGGCTGAGCTCCTACGAGCAGTACTTC.

This clone appeared once. V is TRBV16 and J is TRBJ1-6, with D tentatively TRBD1 (5 bases). Germline V gene sequence: CDR1 KGHSY, CDR2 FQNENV. The CDR3 totals 14 residues. Trimming cost V 3 bases and J 9 bases, with 12 bases left between them. The CDR3 sequence: CASSHRVISSPLHF. CDR3 bases: TGTGCCAGCAGCCACAGGGTCATCTCTTCACCCCTCCACTTT.

The rearrangement links TRBV5-6 to TRBJ1-6; 9 bases are a match to TRBD1. V dropped 4 bases and J dropped 2; count of bases not matched to a gene: 10. Germline values: CDR1 SGHDT, CDR2 YYEEEE. CDR3 length: 18 residues. The DNA of the CDR3 is TGTGCCAGCAGCATGACCGGGACAGGGCGGACCTATAATTCACCCCTCCACTTT. Protein product: CASSMTGTGRTYNSPLHF.

This clone occurred many times. This chain joins TRBV27 and TRBJ1-6; 7 nucleotides match TRBD1. This CDR3 is built from 18 residues. Germline assignment: CDR1 MNHEY and CDR2 SMNVEV (reference sequence). V lost 8 bases to trimming and J lost 6 bases; unmatched junction nucleotides: 19. CDR3 loop: CASANRLQGVMANSPLHF. CDR3 DNA sequence: TGTGCCAGCGCTAACCGACTCCAGGGGGTCATGGCTAATTCACCCCTCCACTTT.

The rearrangement uses TRBV2 and TRBJ1-1; D is uncertain. Germline lookup yields CDR1 SNHLY and CDR2 FYNNEI. There are 10 residues in the CDR3. Trimming pared 4 bases from V and 10 bases from J, leaving 7 bases between. The CDR3 region has the DNA TGTGCCAGCAGTGCCGAGGGAGCTTTCTTT. Protein product: CASSAEGAFF.

The chain joins TRBV18 to TRBJ1-5, with D possibly matching TRBD1 (5 bases). CDR1 KGHSH and CDR2 LQKENI come from the germline V gene. This CDR3 comprises 13 residues. Between the trimmed V and J ends, which lost 6 bases and 5 bases, there was a span of 11 bases. CDR3 sequence reads: CASSPGVDQPQHF. CDR3 bases: TGTGCCAGCTCCCCGGGGGTCGATCAGCCCCAGCATTTT. The full variable domain, rest sourced from reference TRBV18 and TRBJ1-5, is NAGVMQNPRHLVRRRGQEARLRCSPMKGHSHVYWYRQLPEEGLKFMVYLQKENIIDESGMPKERFSAEFPKEGPSILRIQQVVRGDSAAYFCASSPGVDQPQHFGDGTRLSIL.

This rearrangement joins TRBV27 to TRBJ1-1; 11 nucleotides align to TRBD1. The CDR3 sequence is 20 residues long. CDR1 is MNHEY, CDR2 SMNVEV, per germline (reference sequence). The V and J ends lost 5 bases and 0 bases, in that order; junction bases with no gene match: 17. The CDR3, as DNA: TGTGCCAGCAGTCCGACCCAGCGGACAGGGGGCGGAGGCATGAACACTGAAGCTTTCTTT. Amino acid sequence: CASSPTQRTGGGGMNTEAFF.

In this sample, this clone turned up many times. The chain joins TRBV10-3 to TRBJ1-3; D remains ambiguous. The CDR3 covers 16 residues. CDR1 is ENHRY and CDR2 is SYGVKD in the germline V gene. V was trimmed by 2 bases and J by 0 bases, leaving 11 bases between them. DNA for the CDR3: TGTGCCATCAGTGAGGGGGATACTCTCTCTGGAAACACCATATATTTT. The encoded protein is CAISEGDTLSGNTIYF.

This clone came up many times. The chain couples TRBV7-8 to TRBJ2-2; D is ambiguous. The CDR3 has 15 amino acids. Germline CDR1 SGHVS, CDR2 FQNEAQ. V was pared by 2 bases and J by 5 bases, with 12 bases between. The CDR3 nucleotides read TGTGCCAGCAGCTTATCCTTCGGCAGAACCGGGGAGCTGTTTTTT. This encodes CASSLSFGRTGELFF.

This chain links TRBV7-9 with TRBJ2-3; D gene unclear. CDR1 is SEHNR, CDR2 FQNEAQ, per germline (reference sequence). Trimming left V 5 bases short and J 6 bases short, with 18 bases between. The length of the CDR3 is 15 residues. CDR3 sequence reads: CASSPAGPIGDTQYF. The CDR3 DNA sequence: TGTGCCAGCAGCCCCGCCGGGCCCATCGGGGATACGCAGTATTTT.

CDR3 DNA: TGCGCCAGCAGCGCAGGGGACAGGGCAGGCGATGGCTACACCTTC. Translation gives CASSAGDRAGDGYTF. The chain employs TRBV5-1 and TRBJ1-2, with 9 nucleotides matching TRBD1. Trimming cost V 4 bases and J 6 bases; bases outside gene matches: 10. In germline, CDR1 is SGHRS, CDR2 YFSETQ. This CDR3 contains 15 residues. Full variable domain (rest looked up from reference TRBV5-1 and TRBJ1-2): KAGVTQTPRYLIKTRGQQVTLSCSPISGHRSVSWYQQTPGQGLQFLFEYFSETQRNKGNFPGRFSGRQFSNSRSEMNVSTLELGDSALYLCASSAGDRAGDGYTFGSGTRLTVV.

This chain uses TRBV30 with TRBJ2-7; D gene ambiguous. The CDR3 has 12 amino acids. The germline CDR1 and CDR2 sequences are GTSNPN and SVGIG (reference sequence). V lost 4 bases, J lost 3 bases, and 10 bases lay in between. The CDR3 loop is CAWIGRNYEQYF. The CDR3 DNA reads as TGTGCCTGGATAGGCAGGAACTACGAGCAGTACTTC.

V and J are TRBV18 and TRBJ1-1; TRBD1 aligns across 7 bases. The CDR3 extends over 13 amino acids. The V gene end was trimmed by 3 bases and the J gene end by 7 bases; junction bases not matched to a gene: 5. The germline V gene has CDR1 KGHSH and CDR2 LQKENI. The CDR3 DNA follows: TGTGCCAGCTCACCCCAGGGGGGTCTTGAAGCTTTCTTT. Translation gives CASSPQGGLEAFF.

The chain couples TRBV7-9 to TRBJ2-7, with unresolved D. The germline V gene encodes CDR1 SEHNR and CDR2 FQNEAQ (reference sequence). This CDR3 comprises 17 residues. V dropped 6 bases and J dropped 2 bases, with 23 bases sitting between them. The CDR3 loop is CASSLSSLVGQAYEQYF. In nucleotides, the CDR3 is TGTGCCAGCAGTTTATCCTCTCTCGTAGGGCAGGCCTACGAGCAGTACTTC.

The J gene is TRBJ2-5, the V gene TRBV30, with 12 positions matching TRBD2. CDR3 length: 16 residues. Germline V gives CDR1 GTSNPN, CDR2 SVGIG (reference sequence). Losses at the gene ends were 1 base for V and 4 bases for J; bases not matched to a gene: 7. In DNA, the CDR3 is TGTGCCTGGAGTGCAAGTAAGACTAGCGGGAGAGAGACCCAGTACTTC. Residues: CAWSASKTSGRETQYF.

The J gene is TRBJ1-4, the V gene TRBV2; D gene ambiguous. The ends were cut back, 4 bases at V and 8 bases at J, with 11 bases in the middle. CDR1 and CDR2 (germline): SNHLY, FYNNEI. This CDR3 has 13 residues. The CDR3 is CASSGGVLEKLFF. The CDR3 bases are TGTGCCAGCAGTGGAGGAGTGTTAGAAAAACTGTTTTTT.

This clone appeared once. The chain couples TRBV5-3 to TRBJ2-6; no clear D. TRBV5-3 counts as an open reading frame of uncertain function. The CDR3 is 20 residues long. Between the trimmed V and J ends, which lost 4 bases and 3 bases, there was a span of 26 bases. The CDR3 protein is CARSEPLNSWPLSGANVLTF. Here the CDR3 DNA reads TGTGCCAGAAGCGAACCACTTAACAGCTGGCCCCTTAGTGGGGCCAACGTCCTGACTTTC.

V usage is TRBV23-1 and J usage is TRBJ2-5; the D call may be TRBD1 or TRBD2 (7 bases each). TRBV23-1 is treated as an ORF (open reading frame) with a function not yet certain. Trimming pared 8 bases from V and 2 bases from J, leaving 24 bases between. The CDR3 is 17 amino acids. As DNA, the CDR3 is TGCGCCAGCCCCTCGAGGGAGCGGGACAGTCCGCAAGAGACCCAGTACTTC. As protein: CASPSRERDSPQETQYF.

The chain carries TRBV2 and TRBJ2-5; possible D gene TRBD2, 6 bases. Between the trimmed V and J ends, which lost 6 bases and 5 bases, there was a span of 16 bases. In germline, CDR1 is SNHLY, CDR2 FYNNEI. The CDR3 sequence is 14 residues long. The CDR3 sequence: CASSRDSNRETQYF. In nucleotides, the CDR3 is TGTGCCAGCAGCCGGGACTCCAACCGGGAGACCCAGTACTTC.

The table lists this clone with many counts. Other DNA variants within this sample encode the same CDR3. The chain combines TRBV6-1 with TRBJ2-7; tentatively, D is TRBD2 (5 bases). The CDR3 runs 13 residues. Germline V CDR1 and CDR2: MNHNS, SASEGT. V lost 9 bases to trimming and J lost 4 bases, with 16 bases between them. CDR3 sequence reads: CASSVAGNYEQYF. The CDR3 coding sequence is TGTGCCAGTTCTGTGGCCGGGAATTACGAGCAGTACTTC.

This clone was counted at least ten times. The chain carries TRBV2 and TRBJ2-3; TRBD1 aligns across 8 bases. The V gene end was trimmed by 6 bases and the J gene end by 0 bases; junction bases not matched to a gene: 5. Germline assignment: CDR1 SNHLY and CDR2 FYNNEI. The CDR3 sequence is 15 residues long. The CDR3, as DNA: TGTGCCAGCAGCGGCGGACAGGGAAGCACAGATACGCAGTATTTT. Protein product: CASSGGQGSTDTQYF.